This T cell receptor (beta chain) was sequenced during a study of cytomegalovirus exposure and HLA in healthy donors. Clones were read by immunoSEQ multiplex PCR, and TCRdb kept only the in-frame ones, dropping some. The table has about 110,000 clones, 88% seen once; the top ten hold about 2.1%. From germline, CDR1 is SGHVS and CDR2 FNYEAQ. Unmatched junction bases numbered 23, after V lost 6 bases and J lost 5 bases. The CDR3 is made up of 19 amino acids. The donors were part of the validation cohort of some 120 subjects. That cohort was separate from the first cohort, which comprised fewer than 800 subjects.

This chain uses TRBV7-6 with TRBJ2-3, with TRBD2 identical over 7 bases. This receptor was taken from a woman in her late teens or twenties in good health and CMV-seronegative. The sequencing input was PBMCs. The CDR3 here is CASRSTPLYWEGPLDTQYF. CDR3 in DNA: TGTGCCAGCAGATCCACCCCCCTCTACTGGGAGGGCCCCTTAGATACGCAGTATTTT.